The entry below describes one T cell receptor (beta chain). What it binds is unknown. V was clipped by 0 bases and J by 1 base, with 9 bases between them. CDR3 length: 16 amino acids. Looked up from germline, CDR1 is MNHEY and CDR2 is SVGAGI. This sample was taken from a study of shared clonotypes between healthy human individuals. Study outcomes and limitations: Estimated richness was generally greater in naive than memory subsets. Some naive CD4 clonotypes, roughly 5%, turned up in common across several donors. It was anticipated that sequencing depth would influence how many clonotypes donors shared.

It was at deep level that the assay was run. Sequencing was performed with immunoSEQ multiplex PCR; in TCRdb, only in-frame clones are kept and a portion is missing. The data show 2,500,000 or so clones, 85% to 95% seen once. This chain connects TRBV6-5 to TRBJ2-2; D ambiguous. The source material was naive CD4+ T cells sorted from blood. Regarding subset: CD45RA+ positively selected. The clonotype originates from a man younger than 35 in good health. In DNA, the CDR3 is TGTGCCAGCAGTTACTCACGGAGAATGAACACCGGGGAGCTGTTTTTT. This sequence encodes CASSYSRRMNTGELFF.